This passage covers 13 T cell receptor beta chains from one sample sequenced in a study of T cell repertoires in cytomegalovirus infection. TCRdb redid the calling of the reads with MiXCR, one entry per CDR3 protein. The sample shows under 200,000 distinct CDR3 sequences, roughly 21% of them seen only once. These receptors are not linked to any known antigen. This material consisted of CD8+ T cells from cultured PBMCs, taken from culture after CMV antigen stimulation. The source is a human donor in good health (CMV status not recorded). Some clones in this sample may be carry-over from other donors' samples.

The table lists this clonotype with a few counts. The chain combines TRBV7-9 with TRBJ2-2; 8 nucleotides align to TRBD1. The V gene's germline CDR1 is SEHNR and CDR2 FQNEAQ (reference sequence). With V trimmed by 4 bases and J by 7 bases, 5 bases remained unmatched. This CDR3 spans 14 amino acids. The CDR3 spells CASSWTGSHGELFF. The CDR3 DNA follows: TGTGCCAGCAGCTGGACAGGGTCCCACGGGGAGCTGTTTTTT.

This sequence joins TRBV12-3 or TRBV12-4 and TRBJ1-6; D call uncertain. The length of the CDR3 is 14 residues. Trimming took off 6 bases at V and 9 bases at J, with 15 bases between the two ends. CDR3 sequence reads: CASSHWSRGSPLHF. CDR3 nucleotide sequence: TGTGCCAGCAGCCACTGGAGTCGGGGTTCACCCCTCCACTTT.

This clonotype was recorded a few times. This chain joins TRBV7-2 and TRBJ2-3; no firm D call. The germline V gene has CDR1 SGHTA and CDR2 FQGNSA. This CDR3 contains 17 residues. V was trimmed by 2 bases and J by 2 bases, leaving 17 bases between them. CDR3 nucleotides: TGTGCCAGCAGCTTAAACCCGGTTCCGACTTTCACAGATACGCAGTATTTT. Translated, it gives CASSLNPVPTFTDTQYF.

The CDR3 loop is CASSLEIGLVDTQYF. The DNA for the CDR3 is TGTGCCAGCAGCTTAGAGATTGGGTTAGTAGATACGCAGTATTTT. The chain employs TRBV7-2 and TRBJ2-3, with D hard to call. The CDR3 has 15 residues. Trimming left V 1 base short and J 5 bases short, with 13 bases between. Germline-derived CDR1 and CDR2 are SGHTA and FQGNSA.

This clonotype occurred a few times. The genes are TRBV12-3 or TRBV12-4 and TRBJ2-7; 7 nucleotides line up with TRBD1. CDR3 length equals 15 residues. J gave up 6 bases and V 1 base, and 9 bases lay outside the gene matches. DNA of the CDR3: TGTGCCAGCAGTTTAGTCGTGACAGGGTCGAGCGAGCAGTACTTC. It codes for CASSLVVTGSSEQYF.

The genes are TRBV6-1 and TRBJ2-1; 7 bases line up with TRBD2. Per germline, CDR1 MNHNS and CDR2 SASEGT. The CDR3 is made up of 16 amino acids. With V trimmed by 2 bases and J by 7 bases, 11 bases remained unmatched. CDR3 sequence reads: CASSEWTGGPGNEQFF. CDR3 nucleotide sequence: TGTGCCAGCAGTGAATGGACGGGGGGTCCAGGGAATGAGCAGTTCTTC.

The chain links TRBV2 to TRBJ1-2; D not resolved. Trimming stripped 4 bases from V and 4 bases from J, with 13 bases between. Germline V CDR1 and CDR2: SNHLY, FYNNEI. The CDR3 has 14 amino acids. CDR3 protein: CASSGGVGPYGYTF. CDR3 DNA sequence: TGTGCCAGCAGTGGGGGAGTTGGACCCTATGGCTACACCTTC.

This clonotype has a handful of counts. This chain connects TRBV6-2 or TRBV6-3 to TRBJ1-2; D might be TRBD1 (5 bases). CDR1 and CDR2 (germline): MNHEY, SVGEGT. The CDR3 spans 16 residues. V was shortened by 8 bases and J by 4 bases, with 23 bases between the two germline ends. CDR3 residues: CASEEGSPQVGYGYTF. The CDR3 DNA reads TGTGCCAGCGAAGAGGGATCCCCACAGGTGGGCTATGGCTACACCTTC.

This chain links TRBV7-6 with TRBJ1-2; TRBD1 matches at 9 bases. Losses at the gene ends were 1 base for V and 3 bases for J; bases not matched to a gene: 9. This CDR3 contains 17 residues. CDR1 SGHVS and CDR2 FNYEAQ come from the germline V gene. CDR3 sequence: CASSLGPGQGRDYGYTF. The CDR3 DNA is TGTGCCAGCAGCTTAGGGCCGGGACAGGGTCGGGACTATGGCTACACCTTC.

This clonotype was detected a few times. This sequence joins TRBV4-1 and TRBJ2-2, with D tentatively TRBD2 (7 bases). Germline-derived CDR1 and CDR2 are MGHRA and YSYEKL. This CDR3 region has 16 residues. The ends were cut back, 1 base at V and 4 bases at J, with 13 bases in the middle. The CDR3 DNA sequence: TGCGCCAGCAGCCAAGCGGGGGGCGGTTCCACCGGGGAGCTGTTTTTT. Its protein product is CASSQAGGGSTGELFF.

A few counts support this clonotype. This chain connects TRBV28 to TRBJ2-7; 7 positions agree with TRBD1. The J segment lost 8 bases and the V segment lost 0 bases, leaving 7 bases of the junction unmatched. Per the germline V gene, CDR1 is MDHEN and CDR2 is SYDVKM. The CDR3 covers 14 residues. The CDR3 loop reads CASSLWKGASKQYF. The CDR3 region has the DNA TGTGCCAGCAGTTTATGGAAGGGGGCGAGTAAGCAGTACTTC.

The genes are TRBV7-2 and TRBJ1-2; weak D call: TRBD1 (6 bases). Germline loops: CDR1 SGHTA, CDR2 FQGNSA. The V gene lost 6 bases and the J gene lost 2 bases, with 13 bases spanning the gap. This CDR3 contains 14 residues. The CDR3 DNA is TGTGCCAGCAGAGAAACAGGGATAAACTATGGCTACACCTTC. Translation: CASRETGINYGYTF.

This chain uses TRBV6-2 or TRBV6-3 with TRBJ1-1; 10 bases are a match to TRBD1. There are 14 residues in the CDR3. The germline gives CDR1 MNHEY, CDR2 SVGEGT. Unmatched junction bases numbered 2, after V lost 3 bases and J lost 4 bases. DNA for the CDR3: TGTGCCAGCAGTTATTGGGACAGGGGCACTGAAGCTTTCTTT. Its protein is CASSYWDRGTEAFF.